These 20 T cell receptor beta chains were all obtained from the same sample, sequenced in a study of OX40 agonist ivuxolimab in advanced cancers. This table comes from immunoSEQ multiplex PCR, and its TCRdb copy is limited to in-frame clones, with some not included. The data hold about 69,000 clones, with roughly nine tenths observed a single time. The sequencing here drew on CD4+ or CD8+ T cells sorted from blood, taken in a trial of the OX40 agonist ivuxolimab. The receptors were sampled from an adult with an advanced solid tumor such as melanoma, head and neck, liver or kidney cancer.

Here the CDR3 reads CASSRPPWETQYF. The CDR3, as DNA: TGTGCCAGCAGTAGACCACCCTGGGAGACCCAGTACTTC. The rearrangement joins TRBV6-1 to TRBJ2-5; D is ambiguous. In germline, CDR1 is MNHNS, CDR2 SASEGT. V was trimmed by 5 bases and J by 5 bases, leaving 12 bases between them. The CDR3 length is 13 residues.

V and J are TRBV2 and TRBJ2-6; D might be TRBD1 or TRBD2, each matching 5 bases. CDR3 size: 15 residues. V lost 9 bases and J 0 bases, leaving 12 bases between the germline ends. Germline values: CDR1 SNHLY, CDR2 FYNNEI. CDR3 bases: TGTGCCAGAAGGGACCTCACCTCTGGGGCCAACGTCCTGACTTTC. Its protein product is CARRDLTSGANVLTF.

This clone turned up a few times. The CDR3 bases are TGTGCCAGCAGTTTAGGGAACAGGGTGAATCAGCCCCAGCATTTT. Translation: CASSLGNRVNQPQHF. The rearrangement joins TRBV28 to TRBJ1-5; TRBD1 might be the D (6 bases). This CDR3 comprises 15 residues. CDR1 is MDHEN, CDR2 SYDVKM, per germline. Trimming removed 2 bases at V and 4 bases at J, with 12 bases between.

This clone appeared many times. The rearrangement uses TRBV5-4 and TRBJ1-2, with 7 bases that match TRBD1. After removal of 4 bases from V and 5 bases from J, the junction contained 5 bases not matched to a gene. CDR3 length: 13 amino acids. Germline V gene lookup returns CDR1 SGHNT and CDR2 YYREEE (reference sequence). The CDR3 DNA sequence: TGTGCCAGCAGCCCGGGACAGCAATATGGCTACACCTTC. Its protein product is CASSPGQQYGYTF.

The V gene is TRBV5-1, the J gene TRBJ2-1; 8 nucleotides match TRBD1. This CDR3 comprises 15 residues. Germline CDR1 reads SGHRS; CDR2 reads YFSETQ. V gave up 0 bases and J gave up 5 bases; unmatched junction bases: 4. DNA of the CDR3: TGCGCCAGCAGCTTGGGGACAGGGAACCACAATGAGCAGTTCTTC. It encodes CASSLGTGNHNEQFF.

V usage is TRBV19 and J usage is TRBJ1-5; a weak D match, TRBD1 (6 bases). V lost 5 bases and J lost 6, with 11 bases in between. CDR3 length: 13 residues. Germline CDR1 and CDR2: LNHDA and SQIVND (reference sequence). The CDR3 protein is CASSREGVQPQHF. CDR3 nucleotides: TGTGCCAGTAGTCGTGAGGGGGTTCAGCCCCAGCATTTT. The entire variable domain, with the rest obtained from reference TRBV19 and TRBJ1-5, is as follows: DGGITQSPKYLFRKEGQNVTLSCEQNLNHDAMYWYRQDPGQGLRLIYYSQIVNDFQKGDIAEGYSVSREKKESFPLTVTSAQKNPTAFYLCASSREGVQPQHFGDGTRLSIL.

The chain uses TRBV5-6 and TRBJ1-1; the D gene is possibly TRBD1 (6 bases). The V gene's germline CDR1 is SGHDT and CDR2 YYEEEE. Trimming cost V 1 base and J 5 bases, with 9 bases left between them. This CDR3 contains 13 residues. The CDR3 loop reads CASSLIRGTEAFF. The CDR3 DNA reads as TGTGCCAGCAGCTTGATCAGGGGTACTGAAGCTTTCTTT.

The rearrangement uses TRBV5-1 and TRBJ1-2; 9 bases align to TRBD1. Germline values: CDR1 SGHRS, CDR2 YFSETQ. The CDR3 sequence is 16 residues long. The trim removed 2 bases at V and 3 bases at J, leaving 8 bases unmatched. CDR3 DNA: TGCGCCAGCAGCTTTAAGGGGACAGGGACGGACTATGGCTACACCTTC. It yields the protein CASSFKGTGTDYGYTF.

V and J are TRBV19 and TRBJ2-3; 9 bases map to TRBD1. The J segment lost 3 bases and the V segment lost 6 bases, leaving 7 bases of the junction unmatched. This CDR3 contains 15 residues. Germline V CDR1 and CDR2: LNHDA, SQIVND (reference sequence). DNA of the CDR3: TGTGCCAGTAGGGTCGGACAGGGGAGGACAGATACGCAGTATTTT. It yields the protein CASRVGQGRTDTQYF.

As DNA, the CDR3 is TGTGCCAGCAGCGCGGGTCCTATGGGGACTGTCACAGATACGCAGTATTTT. This gives the protein CASSAGPMGTVTDTQYF. J is TRBJ2-3 and V is TRBV9; weak D call: TRBD2 (6 bases). Trimming removed 3 bases at V and 2 bases at J, with 19 bases between. The CDR3 totals 17 residues. CDR1 is SGDLS and CDR2 is YYNGEE in the germline V gene.

The chain has TRBV2 and TRBJ2-2, with 11 bases fitting TRBD2. The trim removed 6 bases at V and 6 bases at J, leaving 9 bases unmatched. The CDR3 sequence is 16 residues long. Germline V CDR1 and CDR2: SNHLY, FYNNEI. The CDR3 sequence is CASRRLAGGDPGELFF. CDR3 in DNA: TGTGCCAGCAGACGGCTAGCGGGAGGTGATCCCGGGGAGCTGTTTTTT.

In this sample, this clone turned up a few times. The gene calls are TRBV4-1 and TRBJ2-1; D may be TRBD1 or TRBD2 (5 bases each). The V gene's germline CDR1 is MGHRA and CDR2 YSYEKL. This CDR3 contains 16 residues. V gave up 1 base and J gave up 5 bases, with 15 bases separating them. The CDR3 coding sequence is TGCGCCAGCAGCCAAGTGGAAAGGGACCTAAACAATGAGCAGTTCTTC. Its translation: CASSQVERDLNNEQFF.

This chain uses TRBV7-2 with TRBJ1-5, with 10 nucleotides matching TRBD1. The CDR3 loop spans 15 amino acids. The V and J ends lost 4 bases and 6 bases, in that order; junction bases with no gene match: 6. Germline V gives CDR1 SGHTA, CDR2 FQGNSA. The CDR3 loop is CASSSTGGRGQPQHF. Here the CDR3 DNA reads TGTGCCAGCAGCTCGACAGGGGGCCGAGGTCAGCCCCAGCATTTT.

J is TRBJ2-1 and V is TRBV19; TRBD1 is a possible D gene (5 bases). From germline, CDR1 is LNHDA and CDR2 SQIVND (reference sequence). This CDR3 spans 12 amino acids. Trimming took off 3 bases at V and 9 bases at J, with 9 bases between the two ends. The CDR3 region has the DNA TGTGCCAGTAGTATCGATAGGGGTGAGCAGTTCTTC. This gives the protein CASSIDRGEQFF.

This clone was detected a few times. The V gene is TRBV19, the J gene TRBJ1-1; D may be TRBD1 (6 bases). This CDR3 spans 13 amino acids. V lost 5 bases and J 7 bases, leaving 14 bases between the germline ends. Germline V lookup: CDR1 LNHDA, CDR2 SQIVND (reference sequence). The DNA of the CDR3 is TGTGCCAGTAGTGTTAACAGGGCGAATGAAGCTTTCTTT. It encodes CASSVNRANEAFF.

The rearrangement links TRBV9 to TRBJ2-1; 10 positions agree with TRBD1. This CDR3 region has 17 residues. The J segment lost 3 bases and the V segment lost 2 bases, leaving 8 bases of the junction unmatched. The V gene's germline CDR1 is SGDLS and CDR2 YYNGEE. CDR3 DNA: TGTGCCAGCAGCGTGGCCGGGACAGGGGTTTTCTACAATGAGCAGTTCTTC. This translates into CASSVAGTGVFYNEQFF. Based on the CDR3 plus reference TRBV9 and TRBJ2-1, the full variable domain is DSGVTQTPKHLITATGQRVTLRCSPRSGDLSVYWYQQSLDQGLQFLIQYYNGEERAKGNILERFSAQQFPDLHSELNLSSLELGDSALYFCASSVAGTGVFYNEQFFGPGTRLTVL.

CDR3 sequence reads: CASSPSSGTGELFF. The CDR3 region has the DNA TGTGCCAGTAGTCCAAGTTCTGGCACCGGGGAGCTGTTTTTT. The gene calls are TRBV19 and TRBJ2-2, with no clear D. CDR3 size: 14 residues. With 5 bases removed from V and 4 bases from J, the gap between germline ends came to 11 bases. Germline V CDR1 and CDR2: LNHDA, SQIVND (reference sequence).

This clone was detected only a few times. The chain combines TRBV19 with TRBJ1-1; maybe TRBD1 (5 bases). V was trimmed by 4 bases and J by 4 bases, leaving 25 bases between them. The CDR3 loop spans 18 amino acids. Looked up from germline, CDR1 is LNHDA and CDR2 is SQIVND (reference sequence). CDR3 region: CASSTYPQMWGSGTEAFF. In nucleotides, the CDR3 is TGTGCCAGTAGTACATACCCTCAAATGTGGGGGTCGGGCACTGAAGCTTTCTTT.

The rearrangement uses TRBV27 and TRBJ1-1; TRBD1 matches at 7 bases. Germline V gene lookup returns CDR1 MNHEY and CDR2 SMNVEV (reference sequence). V shed 4 bases, J shed 4 bases, and the junction held 9 bases outside the gene matches. The CDR3 has 15 residues. The CDR3, as DNA: TGTGCCAGCAGTTCTTTGGTAGGGGGCCGCACTGAAGCTTTCTTT. It specifies CASSSLVGGRTEAFF.

The chain uses TRBV6-6 and TRBJ2-7; no firm D call. V dropped 0 bases and J dropped 2 bases, with 2 bases sitting between them. CDR3 length: 12 residues. Germline lookup yields CDR1 MNHNY and CDR2 SVGAGI (reference sequence). The CDR3 here is CASSYSTYEQYF. The CDR3 DNA sequence: TGTGCCAGCAGTTACTCGACCTACGAGCAGTACTTC.